The 27 T cell receptor beta chains below come from one sample, sequenced in a study of CXCR3-negative and CXCR3-positive naive CD8 T cells. General study findings and limits: More hydrophobic TRB CDR3s were found in CXCR3-positive naive cells than in CXCR3-negative naive cells.

It was by 5' RACE with UMI labels that the TRB cDNA libraries were prepared. TCRdb re-called the 5' RACE reads, yielding one record per CDR3 amino acid sequence without DNA. Its table records 50,000 to 70,000 distinct CDR3 sequences. Their recognized antigens are unknown. What was sequenced was naive CXCR3+ CD8+ T cells from blood. Subset meaning: CD45RO-CCR7+CD27+CD95- naive CD8+ T cells expressing CXCR3 (TNR3+). The receptors come from a human donor in good health. Some clones in this sample may be carry-over from other donors' samples.

This rearrangement joins TRBV19 to TRBJ1-2; TCRdb's D call of TRBD1 is untestable without DNA. CDR1 LNHDA and CDR2 SQIVND come from the germline V gene (reference sequence). The CDR3 contains 14 residues. This chain's CDR3 is CASTPMGTAYGYTF.

The V call is TRBV13, the J call TRBJ1-2; the TCRdb D gene call, TRBD1, has no DNA to confirm it. Germline V lookup: CDR1 PRHDT, CDR2 FYEKMQ (reference sequence). The CDR3 runs to 14 residues. CDR3 amino acids: CASSLKTGAYGYTF.

The V and J genes are TRBV10-3 and TRBJ2-7; checking the TCRdb D call of TRBD2 is not possible without DNA. This CDR3 is 18 amino acids long. The germline gives CDR1 ENHRY, CDR2 SYGVKD. The CDR3 spells CAIRNELAGASRSYEQYF.

The gene calls are TRBV6-5 and TRBJ2-7; TCRdb returns TRBD1, unconfirmable since there is no DNA. Germline V gives CDR1 MNHEY, CDR2 SVGAGI. CDR3 size: 15 residues. The CDR3 here is CASSYGDGSSYEQYF.

The CDR3 here is CASSYSVGNTEAFF. The chain has TRBV6-5 and TRBJ1-1. This CDR3 comprises 14 residues. CDR1 and CDR2 (germline): MNHEY, SVGAGI.

The chain joins TRBV29-1 to TRBJ2-1; TCRdb picks TRBD2, but there is no DNA to check that call. This CDR3 is 16 amino acids long. Per the germline V gene, CDR1 is SQVTM and CDR2 is ANQGSEA. The CDR3 loop reads CSVEGTTSGKYNEQFF.

The chain carries TRBV5-5 and TRBJ1-2; the TRBD1 assignment by TCRdb is unverifiable without DNA. The CDR3 is made up of 14 amino acids. CDR1 SGHKS and CDR2 YYEKEE come from the germline V gene (reference sequence). This CDR3 is CASSTTQGNYGYTF.

This sequence joins TRBV28 and TRBJ1-2; TCRdb outputs TRBD1, but without DNA this stays unchecked. Germline lookup yields CDR1 MDHEN and CDR2 SYDVKM. This CDR3 has 16 amino acids. Here the CDR3 reads CASSLVGQGRNYGYTF.

This chain uses TRBV28 with TRBJ1-3. CDR3 length: 15 amino acids. Per the germline V gene, CDR1 is MDHEN and CDR2 is SYDVKM. CDR3 protein: CASSFLGLSGNTIYF.

The chain uses TRBV29-1 and TRBJ2-7; the TCRdb call, TRBD1, lacks DNA for checking. The CDR3 loop spans 15 amino acids. Looked up from germline, CDR1 is SQVTM and CDR2 is ANQGSEA. The CDR3 sequence: CSVVDRDRESYEQYF.

This chain uses TRBV9 with TRBJ2-5. The CDR3 runs 12 residues. Germline CDR1 reads SGDLS; CDR2 reads YYNGEE. The CDR3 protein is CASSSAEETQYF.

The chain is built from TRBV2 and TRBJ2-7. Germline CDR1 reads SNHLY; CDR2 reads FYNNEI. The CDR3 runs to 13 residues. The CDR3 here is CASIGLPDYEQYF.

The chain employs TRBV12-3 or TRBV12-4 and TRBJ2-2; TCRdb proposes TRBD1, but this gene call is untestable without DNA. The CDR3 consists of 14 residues. The CDR3 region is CAILPGMNTGELFF.

The chain combines TRBV15 with TRBJ2-5; without DNA, the TCRdb call of TRBD1 cannot be checked. CDR3 length: 16 amino acids. CDR1 is LNHNV, CDR2 YYDKDF, per germline (reference sequence). The CDR3 here is CATSSGDRNVLETQYF. The full variable domain, rest sourced from reference TRBV15 and TRBJ2-5, is DAMVIQNPRYQVTQFGKPVTLSCSQTLNHNVMYWYQQKSSQAPKLLFHYYDKDFNNEADTPDNFQSRRPNTSFCFLDIRSPGLGDTAMYLCATSSGDRNVLETQYFGPGTRLLVL.

This rearrangement joins TRBV20-1 to TRBJ1-1; the TRBD1 assignment by TCRdb is unverifiable without DNA. The CDR3 is 12 residues long. CDR1 and CDR2 (germline): DFQATT, SNEGSKA (reference sequence). The CDR3 region is CSARQGATEAFF.

V is TRBV15 and J is TRBJ1-1. Germline V gene lookup returns CDR1 LNHNV and CDR2 YYDKDF (reference sequence). This CDR3 comprises 16 residues. The CDR3 spells CATSRDGGLLNTEAFF.

This chain links TRBV9 with TRBJ2-1; TCRdb calls TRBD2, which cannot be checked without DNA. The CDR3 is 17 residues long. Germline V gene data show CDR1 as SGDLS and CDR2 as YYNGEE. Here the CDR3 reads CASSVAGTSGSYNEQFF.

V is TRBV20-1 and J is TRBJ1-1; TCRdb picks TRBD1, but there is no DNA to check that call. Germline CDR1 DFQATT, CDR2 SNEGSKA (reference sequence). This CDR3 has 13 residues. The CDR3 protein is CSLKRVADTEAFF.

The genes are TRBV7-3 and TRBJ2-3; TCRdb's D call, TRBD2, is unchecked because there is no DNA. The length of the CDR3 is 16 residues. From germline, CDR1 is SGHTA and CDR2 FQGTGA. The CDR3 spells CASSLTGGGATDTQYF.

V gene TRBV9 combines with J gene TRBJ2-7; TCRdb outputs TRBD1, but without DNA this stays unchecked. CDR1 is SGDLS, CDR2 YYNGEE, per germline. There are 14 residues in the CDR3. The CDR3 region is CASSVGGGAYEQYF.

This sequence joins TRBV7-8 and TRBJ1-2; TCRdb's D call of TRBD1 is untestable without DNA. Germline V gene data show CDR1 as SGHVS and CDR2 as FQNEAQ. CDR3 size: 15 residues. CDR3 sequence: CASSSSGTPNYGYTF. Full variable domain (rest looked up from reference TRBV7-8 and TRBJ1-2): GAGVSQSPRYKVAKRGQDVALRCDPISGHVSLFWYQQALGQGPEFLTYFQNEAQLDKSGLPSDRFFAERPEGSVSTLKIQRTQQEDSAVYLCASSSSGTPNYGYTFGSGTRLTVV.

The chain recombines TRBV9 with TRBJ2-4; without DNA, the TCRdb call of TRBD2 cannot be checked. This CDR3 contains 19 residues. Germline loops: CDR1 SGDLS, CDR2 YYNGEE. CDR3 sequence reads: CASSAGTSGGTVAKSIQYF.

The V call is TRBV29-1, the J call TRBJ2-7; TCRdb's D gene call, TRBD2, goes unchecked for lack of DNA. Germline lookup yields CDR1 SQVTM and CDR2 ANQGSEA. CDR3 size: 14 residues. The CDR3 loop reads CSAAAGRGYYEQYF.

The gene calls are TRBV7-9 and TRBJ2-7. There are 13 residues in the CDR3. Germline CDR1 reads SEHNR; CDR2 reads FQNEAQ (reference sequence). The CDR3 spells CASSPAIYGEQYF.

CDR3 in amino acids: CASSQIGGNQPQHF. The chain carries TRBV3-1 and TRBJ1-5. The CDR3 is made up of 14 amino acids. The germline gives CDR1 LGHDT, CDR2 YNNKEL (reference sequence).

The CDR3: CASTWGGGYSNQPQHF. This rearrangement joins TRBV19 to TRBJ1-5; the TRBD1 assignment by TCRdb is unverifiable without DNA. The CDR3 is made up of 16 amino acids. CDR1 and CDR2 from the germline V gene are LNHDA and SQIVND (reference sequence).

This sequence joins TRBV21-1 and TRBJ2-1. TRBV21-1 is a known pseudogene. CDR3 size: 16 residues. CDR3 amino acids: CASSKARTDHSIEQFF.